Listed below are T cell receptor beta chains from one sample, sequenced in a study of blood T cell repertoires in COVID-19. Assay: immunoSEQ multiplex PCR; the TCRdb copy retains only in-frame clones and omits some. The table has about 160,000 clones, roughly 84% seen once. The sample was peripheral blood. Source of these receptors: a young man with active or convalescent COVID-19. Both conserved end residues are part of each CDR3. D genes are given only for firm matches. Size is stated for part of the rows, as once, few or many counts, or as a class when the clone is expanded.

>NA|TRBV9|NA|TRBJ2-1
CASSVVGSSNEQFF
TGTGCCAGCAGCGTAGTCGGGAGCAGCAATGAGCAGTTCTTC
>NA|TRBV4-3|NA|TRBJ2-2
CASSQDSRGELFF
TGCGCCAGCAGCCAAGATAGCCGCGGGGAGCTGTTTTTT
>TRBD2|TRBV7-2|few|TRBJ2-7
CASSLVLAGGSPYEQYF
TGTGCCAGCAGCTTGGTGTTAGCGGGAGGTAGCCCCTACGAGCAGTACTTC
>TRBD1|TRBV11-2|NA|TRBJ1-4
CASSSRRTGLNEKLFF
TGTGCCAGCAGCTCCCGTAGGACAGGACTTAATGAAAAACTGTTTTTT
>NA|TRBV11-2|NA|TRBJ2-5
CASSLGHKETQYF
TGTGCCAGCAGCTTGGGACACAAAGAGACCCAGTACTTC
>NA|TRBV21-1|NA|TRBJ2-7
CASAYRDYEQYF
TGTGCCAGCGCGTACAGAGACTACGAGCAGTACTTC
>NA|TRBV5-4|NA|TRBJ1-1
CASNFRGGNTEAFF
TGTGCCAGCAACTTTAGGGGAGGGAACACTGAAGCTTTCTTT
>NA|TRBV27|NA|TRBJ1-4
CASSLYPGRTPTNEKLFF
TGTGCCAGCAGTTTATACCCGGGCAGGACTCCAACTAATGAAAAACTGTTTTTT
>NA|TRBV4-3|NA|TRBJ2-4
CASSQVRLEGLAKNIQYF
TGCGCCAGCAGCCAAGTGAGGCTAGAAGGACTAGCCAAAAACATTCAGTACTTC
>NA|TRBV25-1|once|TRBJ1-2
CASSAGQNLPGYYGYTF
TGTGCCAGCAGTGCTGGACAGAACTTACCTGGGTACTATGGCTACACCTTC
>NA|TRBV3-1/TRBV3-2|NA|TRBJ2-5
CASSQRGRETQYF
TGTGCCAGCAGCCAACGGGGTCGGGAGACCCAGTACTTC
>TRBD2|TRBV11-3|NA|TRBJ2-5
CASSTRLAETQYF
TGTGCCAGCAGCACCCGACTAGCAGAGACCCAGTACTTC
>TRBD2|TRBV7-8|NA|TRBJ2-1
CASTFRPPGTRSRNEQFF
TGTGCCAGCACCTTTAGGCCCCCCGGGACTAGAAGTCGCAATGAGCAGTTCTTC
>NA|TRBV2|NA|TRBJ1-1
CASSLSGSKGTEAFF
TGTGCCAGCAGCCTTTCCGGGTCGAAGGGGACTGAAGCTTTCTTT
>TRBD1|TRBV28|NA|TRBJ2-6
CASSYGTGDYFAPSGANVLTF
TGTGCCAGCAGTTACGGGACAGGGGACTATTTTGCCCCCTCTGGGGCCAACGTCCTGACTTTC
>TRBD2|TRBV29-1|once|TRBJ2-5
CSAQVRGVGETQYF
TGCAGCGCGCAAGTGCGGGGGGTAGGGGAGACCCAGTACTTC
>TRBD1|TRBV2|NA|TRBJ1-3
CASSELAGGGNTIYF
TGTGCCAGCAGTGAATTGGCAGGGGGTGGAAACACCATATATTTT
>TRBD2|TRBV11-3|NA|TRBJ2-1
CASSLVVAGGGNEQFF
TGTGCCAGCAGCTTAGTGGTAGCGGGAGGGGGGAATGAGCAGTTCTTC
>TRBD2|TRBV5-1|NA|TRBJ2-7
CASSFYGGARSYEQYF
TGCGCCAGCAGCTTTTACGGGGGGGCCAGGTCCTACGAGCAGTACTTC
>NA|TRBV3-1/TRBV3-2|NA|TRBJ1-4
CASSHLQTASGGKLFF
TGTGCCAGCAGCCACCTCCAAACAGCCTCCGGGGGAAAACTGTTTTTT
>TRBD1|TRBV7-9|NA|TRBJ2-7
CASSPDRVYEQYF
TGTGCCAGCAGCCCGGACAGGGTTTACGAGCAGTACTTC
>TRBD2|TRBV6-6|NA|TRBJ2-7
CASSPSLAGGPPYEQYF
TGTGCCAGCAGTCCCTCTTTAGCGGGAGGCCCCCCCTACGAGCAGTACTTC
>NA|TRBV12-5|NA|TRBJ1-1
CASGKGTGYTEAFF
TGTGCTAGTGGCAAGGGAACAGGGTACACTGAAGCTTTCTTT
>NA|TRBV5-1|NA|TRBJ1-2
CASRSEVNYGYTF
TGCGCCAGCAGGTCTGAGGTGAACTATGGCTACACCTTC
>NA|TRBV2|once|TRBJ1-3
CASSELPGAPSGNTIYF
TGTGCCAGCAGTGAACTTCCAGGTGCCCCGTCTGGAAACACCATATATTTT
>TRBD1|TRBV6-5|NA|TRBJ1-6
CASSRRQGVYSPLHF
TGTGCCAGCAGTCGAAGACAGGGTGTGTATTCACCCCTCCACTTT
>TRBD1|TRBV5-1|NA|TRBJ1-1
CASSPRQGVTEAFF
TGCGCCAGCAGCCCCCGACAGGGGGTCACTGAAGCTTTCTTT
>NA|TRBV7-2|NA|TRBJ1-5
CASSSGILTQPQHF
TGTGCCAGCAGCTCCGGGATCCTTACTCAGCCCCAGCATTTT
>TRBD1|TRBV3-1/TRBV3-2|NA|TRBJ1-1
CASSFLYRGNTEAFF
TGTGCCAGCAGCTTTCTTTACAGGGGGAACACTGAAGCTTTCTTT
>NA|TRBV19|NA|TRBJ1-1
CASRSPRGMNTEAFF
TGTGCCAGTAGGTCCCCCCGGGGGATGAACACTGAAGCTTTCTTT
>NA|TRBV24-1|NA|TRBJ2-1
CATSDSGEPFEQFF
TGTGCCACCAGTGATTCGGGAGAACCTTTTGAGCAGTTCTTC
>NA|TRBV21-1|NA|TRBJ2-5
CASIHQTSGGFQETQYF
TGTGCCAGCATCCACCAGACTAGCGGGGGGTTCCAAGAGACCCAGTACTTC
>NA|TRBV7-8|NA|TRBJ1-1
CASSPGVPEAFF
TGTGCCAGCAGCCCGGGAGTCCCTGAAGCTTTCTTT
>NA|TRBV19|NA|TRBJ1-6
CASNQGNSPLHF
TGTGCCAGTAATCAGGGTAACTCACCCCTCCACTTT
>NA|TRBV14|few|TRBJ1-2
CASSQERGATRGYTF
TGTGCCAGCAGCCAAGAACGGGGGGCGACGAGGGGCTACACCTTC
>NA|TRBV3-1/TRBV3-2|NA|TRBJ1-5
CASSQAGRGQPQHF
TGTGCCAGCAGCCAAGCTGGGAGAGGCCAGCCCCAGCATTTT
>TRBD2|TRBV2|once|TRBJ2-3
CASSDSVAGGWKDTQYF
TGTGCCAGCAGTGACTCGGTGGCGGGGGGGTGGAAAGATACGCAGTATTTT
>NA|TRBV6-6|NA|TRBJ1-4
CASRTGDPNEKLFF
TGTGCCAGCAGGACGGGGGACCCTAATGAAAAACTGTTTTTT
>NA|TRBV7-9|once|TRBJ2-1
CASSFTTSYNEQFF
TGTGCCAGCAGCTTTACGACTTCCTACAATGAGCAGTTCTTC
>NA|TRBV7-2|NA|TRBJ1-1
CASSNGGGTTGEAFF
TGTGCCAGCAGCAACGGGGGGGGGACGACAGGAGAAGCTTTCTTT
>NA|TRBV7-9|NA|TRBJ1-6
CASSSLPGQGKGNSPLHF
TGTGCCAGCAGCTCACTCCCGGGCCAGGGAAAAGGAAATTCACCCCTCCACTTT
>NA|TRBV5-1|NA|TRBJ1-3
CASSSDGNSGNTIYF
TGCGCCAGCAGCTCCGACGGGAATTCTGGAAACACCATATATTTT
>TRBD2|TRBV5-4|NA|TRBJ2-3
CASSPGLAVTDTQYF
TGTGCCAGCAGCCCGGGACTAGCGGTCACAGATACGCAGTATTTT
>NA|TRBV5-8|NA|TRBJ2-3
CASSPLLGGSTDTQYF
TGTGCCAGCAGCCCCCTTCTAGGCGGCAGCACAGATACGCAGTATTTT
>TRBD2|TRBV7-7|NA|TRBJ2-5
CASSFAGGQETQYF
TGTGCCAGCAGCTTTGCGGGGGGACAAGAGACCCAGTACTTC
>NA|TRBV19|NA|TRBJ1-3
CASSMKRVSGNTIYF
TGTGCCAGTAGTATGAAACGGGTCTCTGGAAACACCATATATTTT
>TRBD1|TRBV15|NA|TRBJ2-6
CATSRAQGAPNVLTF
TGTGCCACCAGCAGAGCTCAGGGGGCGCCCAACGTCCTGACTTTC
>NA|TRBV5-5|NA|TRBJ1-2
CASSGGRGYTF
TGTGCCAGCAGCGGAGGCCGTGGCTACACCTTC
>TRBD1|TRBV4-2|NA|TRBJ1-1
CASSQLPGTELNTEAFF
TGTGCCAGCAGCCAACTACCCGGGACAGAACTTAACACTGAAGCTTTCTTT
>TRBD2|TRBV7-2|NA|TRBJ2-5
CASSLEAGPLQYF
TGTGCCAGCAGCTTAGAAGCGGGACCTCTCCAGTACTTC
>NA|TRBV7-9|few|TRBJ1-2
CASSLEQGHYGYTF
TGTGCCAGCAGCTTAGAACAGGGCCACTATGGCTACACCTTC
>NA|TRBV6-1|NA|TRBJ1-2
CASSDRGAHGYTF
TGTGCCAGCAGTGACCGGGGAGCTCATGGCTACACCTTC
>NA|TRBV20-1|NA|TRBJ1-1
CSAGLQSKAFF
TGCAGTGCTGGCCTACAGAGTAAAGCTTTCTTT
>NA|TRBV28|NA|TRBJ2-5
CASSDPGYGHETQYF
TGTGCCAGCAGCGATCCGGGGTATGGGCACGAGACCCAGTACTTC
>TRBD1|TRBV6-5|few|TRBJ1-2
CASSYRDRANYGYTF
TGTGCCAGCAGTTACCGGGACAGGGCTAACTATGGCTACACCTTC
>TRBD2|TRBV27|NA|TRBJ2-4
CASSEVPGLGLAKNIQYF
TGTGCCAGCAGTGAAGTCCCGGGACTAGGACTAGCCAAAAACATTCAGTACTTC
>TRBD2|TRBV3-1/TRBV3-2|once|TRBJ2-3
CASSQDPLRELTDTQYF
TGTGCCAGCAGCCAAGATCCTTTGCGGGAGCTGACAGATACGCAGTATTTT
>NA|TRBV7-7|NA|TRBJ2-1
CASSPRADISYNEQFF
TGTGCTAGCAGCCCACGAGCGGATATCTCCTACAATGAGCAGTTCTTC